This T cell receptor beta chain was found in a study of cytomegalovirus exposure and HLA in healthy donors (dated by TCRdb to 2016 to 2017). Study-level background: In an earlier analysis of 587 of the donors, 250 to 300 Gb of sequence data and 120 million or so unique TCR beta sequences from 150 million to 200 million T cells were reported. Approximately 300 gigabases of sequencing data and around 90 million unique TCR sequences made up an early release that covered 500 to 700 HLA-typed donors. Of the roughly 400 genotyped donors, 70% to 90% were placed in the genetic ancestry cluster associated with self-reported Caucasian donors. The study was designed to test whether signatures of past pathogen exposure could be identified by cataloging public T cell receptors. The study used immunosequencing to profile the T cell repertoires of several hundred subjects and linked those repertoires to cytomegalovirus serostatus. In addition to the first cohort of 666 subjects, a separate validation cohort of 120 different subjects was used. To predict cytomegalovirus infection status, the study combined high-throughput TCR immunosequencing, statistical association of individual TCRs with disease status, and machine learning. A later analysis re-examined previously published TCR beta repertoires from 500 to 700 donors and added high-resolution HLA genotyping to investigate patterns of TCR occurrence. Rather than drawing on any new phenotypic data, the later analysis identified candidate immune exposures from TCR beta sequences and the way those sequences occurred across donors. An earlier analysis of about 600 of the donors used high-throughput TCR beta sequencing to judge whether each TCR beta V gene segment behaved as functional or pseudogenic. Donor age, sex, ethnicity and CMV serostatus were compiled together with the repertoire data. In a later genetic analysis, genome-wide SNP genotypes for about three fifths of the 666 donors were used, and that subset was treated as a discovery cohort. All discovery cohort repertoires had been generated on a single sequencing platform. HLA typing included class I and class II loci at four-digit resolution. Typing coverage varied by locus: roughly 629-640 donors for A, B, C, DRB1 and DQB1; some 520 for DQA1; around 610 for DPA1; roughly 450 for DPB1. Because of strong linkage in the cohort, four to six DR-DQ haplotypes were treated as single units for association and clustering. Across some 400 genotyped donors of the cohort, an average of approximately 220,000 unique TCR beta nucleotide sequences per donor were sequenced, and roughly 17% of those sequences were non-productive. Broad study findings and their caveats: Over 15 rarely observed V segments, including chromosome 9 orphons, were excluded from the earlier analysis of a few hundred of the donors because counts were too low. A further reported finding was that TCR beta sequences accurately predicted the HLA-A and HLA-B alleles for most subjects in the first cohort. According to a later analysis, most CMV-associated TCR beta chains appeared to be HLA-restricted, and the HLA associations seemed to be driven largely by CMV exposure. Immune exposure information for the cohort was limited to CMV serostatus. In vitro tests confirmed that a few of the cytomegalovirus-associated TCR beta chains recognize cytomegalovirus antigens. An earlier analysis of some 560 of the donors showed that most TCR beta V segments appeared in productive rearrangements either about 87% or about 30% of the time, which broadly matched IMGT annotations. At a false discovery rate of 0.05, a later analysis linked 16,951 TCR beta sequences to specific HLA alleles. According to the authors, the approach could potentially be generalized to other disease states and immunological phenotypes. A later analysis found that HLA-associated TCR beta chains were more clonally expanded and had lower generation probabilities than equally common non-associated chains. The cohort was sequenced for TCR beta chains only, and without alpha or paired-chain data the features that could be detected were limited. In a later genetic analysis, a missense DCLRE1C variant was associated with V-gene and J-gene trimming of TCR beta chains, and the association was replicated in an independent cohort. In a later analysis, several top co-occurrence clusters were reported to appear linked to parvovirus B19, influenza, CMV and Epstein-Barr virus. While some public TCRs were present in many individuals, most TCR sequences turned up only very rarely across donors. Correlated functional status among segregating V segments might be attributable to linkage disequilibrium, but an unknown experimental factor could not be ruled out. A group of highly shared sequence variants was considered likely to be a technical artifact of the sequencing pipeline. Cytomegalovirus status was reported to be diagnosed by the classifier with high specificity and sensitivity in both the original and validation cohorts. The presence/absence analyses assumed that sequencing depth was roughly uniform across donors, and that assumption may not be true. Strong co-occurrence of HLA alleles, especially DR and DQ, made assigning TCR associations to individual alleles difficult. In a later analysis, TCR association rates were found to vary across HLA loci, with the most associated TCRs seen for DRB1 alleles and the fewest for HLA-C alleles. Because the 87-base-pair reads could not distinguish some IMGT-functional V segments, including TRBV6-2 and TRBV6-3, those segments were excluded. HLA typing was unavailable for some donors at each locus, so association tests used only the typed subset. In a later genetic analysis, fewer N-insertions in productive TCRs were reported among donors in an Asian-associated ancestry cluster than the approximately 710-donor mean. In the study, 164 TCR beta chains were listed as associated with cytomegalovirus.

With respect to this clone: Its binding antigen is unknown. Per-base quality was not reported, and no clone a single base away is much larger than it.

Library method: the immunoSEQ multiplex PCR assay. The multiplex PCR relied on a mix of 60 forward primers for TCR Vbeta segments and 13 reverse primers for TCR Jbeta segments. Amplification of the CDR3 region of rearranged TCR beta genes was performed with a multiplex PCR assay on genomic DNA. Amplified TCR beta libraries were sequenced as 87-base-pair reads on the Illumina HiSeq System. The authors' analysis ran thus. A later analysis counted 65 million to 90 million unique TCR beta chains across the 640 or so repertoires, and around 9.9 million of these chains were shared by at least two donors. To remove PCR and sequencing errors, raw reads were error-corrected and collapsed into unique sequences using a nearest-neighbor algorithm that merged closely related sequences. CDR3 sequences were aligned to IMGT reference sequences to assign V, D and J gene segments. For a sequence to be retained, a match of at least six nucleotides was required to both a V gene segment and a J gene segment. Rearrangements were classified as productive when the CDR3 lacked stop codons and remained in frame with V and J, and all other rearrangements were classified as non-productive. CDR3 was defined according to IMGT convention as the region running from the second conserved V-encoded cysteine to the conserved J-encoded phenylalanine. The earlier analysis of a few hundred of the donors excluded sequences that lacked an unambiguous match to a single V gene segment. In an earlier analysis of almost 600 of the donors, a V segment was called functional when productive rearrangements were above 56.7%, and segregating when the standard deviation between donors exceeded 5%. A statistical classification framework was developed to diagnose cytomegalovirus status using the catalog of TCR beta chain sequences. V and J gene assignment, in a later analysis, came from comparing TCR nucleotide sequences with IMGT/GENE-DB human TR gene sequences. In a later analysis, CDR3 sequences and most-parsimonious VDJ recombination scenarios were assigned using the TCRdist pipeline. In a later analysis, each TCR beta chain was defined by its CDR3 amino acid sequence together with its V-gene family, and reads without a unique V-gene family were excluded. In a later analysis, 450 to 600 highly shared, low-generation-probability nucleotide sequences were removed to address suspected cross-contamination and a sequencing artifact. In a later analysis, a clonal expansion index was calculated for each public chain from normalized within-repertoire ranks of inferred template counts. Generation probabilities in a later analysis came from a VDJ recombination model fitted to out-of-frame rearrangements, and those results were checked against IGoR. In a later analysis, hypergeometric tests were used to score TCR-TCR, TCR-HLA and TCR-CMV co-occurrence, with a repertoire-size bias correction applied to TCR pairs. In a later analysis, false discovery rates were estimated by permuting HLA or CMV assignments 20 times. In a later analysis, co-occurring TCRs were grouped using DBSCAN, with TCRdist sequence similarity added in when clustering inside HLA-allele-positive subsets. Co-occurrence clustering excluded repertoires with fewer than 30,000 or more than 120,000 public chains, plus five with anomalous nucleotide sharing. TCRdb re-hosts the immuneACCESS table, in-frame sequences only. Its copies lack some clones; in the studies checked, an unresolved V gene accounts for under half of them, and the cause for the rest is not known. V and J calls and clone size come straight from that table; D and trimming were deduced from the DNA. In all, the sample holds roughly 110,000 clones, and 82% of those were seen once. Less than 3% of the sample is in the top ten clones.

The cohort comprised under 700 healthy bone marrow donors. At the time of sampling, every cohort member was nominally healthy, though immune exposures that went unrecorded were likely present. The donor tested CMV seropositive, placing the donor among the 289 seropositive members of the cohort. A peripheral blood sample was collected from each donor, and TCR beta sequencing was performed on peripheral blood mononuclear cells. Genomic DNA extraction from the blood cell samples was performed with the Qiagen DNeasy Blood Extraction Kit. Based on the germline V gene, the CDR1 and CDR2 sequences are SNHLY and FYNNEI. From the cysteine through the phenylalanine, the CDR3 covers 14 amino acids. Only the CDR3 DNA stays, 42 bases, in frame from base 1. V is reduced by 1 base and J by 4 bases, leaving a spacing of 10 bases between them.

The V and J genes are TRBV2 and TRBJ2-5, and perhaps TRBD2 as D gene, on 6 matching bases. The sequenced sample was PBMCs. The receptor was derived from a young man in good health and CMV-seropositive. The nucleotides read TGTGCCAGCAGTGAAGGTTTGGGGGGAGAGACCCAGTACTTC. This encodes CASSEGLGGETQYF.